This entry describes one T cell receptor beta chain. TCRdb's copy holds only in-frame clones and misses some; the assay was immunoSEQ multiplex PCR. The sample shows roughly 81,000 clones, more than 75% of them seen only once. These data originate in a study of OX40 agonist ivuxolimab in advanced cancers. The germline gives CDR1 SGHDN, CDR2 FVKESK. V was cut by 5 bases and J by 0 bases, with 14 bases left in between. CDR3 length equals 16 residues. The chain couples TRBV14 to TRBJ1-3, with D tentatively TRBD1 (5 bases). Here the sequenced sample was CD4+ or CD8+ T cells sorted from blood, taken in a trial of the OX40 agonist ivuxolimab. This receptor was taken from an adult with an advanced solid tumor such as melanoma, head and neck, liver or kidney cancer. The CDR3 nucleotides read TGTGCCAGCAGCAAACTTAAGACAGACTCTGGAAACACCATATATTTT. It encodes CASSKLKTDSGNTIYF.